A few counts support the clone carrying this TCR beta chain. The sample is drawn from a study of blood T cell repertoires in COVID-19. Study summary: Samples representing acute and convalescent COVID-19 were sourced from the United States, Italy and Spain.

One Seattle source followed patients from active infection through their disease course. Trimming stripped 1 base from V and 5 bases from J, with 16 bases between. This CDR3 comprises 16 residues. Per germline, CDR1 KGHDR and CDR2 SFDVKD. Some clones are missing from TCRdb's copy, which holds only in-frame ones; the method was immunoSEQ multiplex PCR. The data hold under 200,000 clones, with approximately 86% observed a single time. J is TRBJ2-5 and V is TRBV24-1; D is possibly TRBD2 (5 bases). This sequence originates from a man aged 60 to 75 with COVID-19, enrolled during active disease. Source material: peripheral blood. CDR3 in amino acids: CATSDLSSSRGETQYF. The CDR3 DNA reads TGTGCCACCAGTGATTTAAGCTCTTCCCGCGGGGAGACCCAGTACTTC.